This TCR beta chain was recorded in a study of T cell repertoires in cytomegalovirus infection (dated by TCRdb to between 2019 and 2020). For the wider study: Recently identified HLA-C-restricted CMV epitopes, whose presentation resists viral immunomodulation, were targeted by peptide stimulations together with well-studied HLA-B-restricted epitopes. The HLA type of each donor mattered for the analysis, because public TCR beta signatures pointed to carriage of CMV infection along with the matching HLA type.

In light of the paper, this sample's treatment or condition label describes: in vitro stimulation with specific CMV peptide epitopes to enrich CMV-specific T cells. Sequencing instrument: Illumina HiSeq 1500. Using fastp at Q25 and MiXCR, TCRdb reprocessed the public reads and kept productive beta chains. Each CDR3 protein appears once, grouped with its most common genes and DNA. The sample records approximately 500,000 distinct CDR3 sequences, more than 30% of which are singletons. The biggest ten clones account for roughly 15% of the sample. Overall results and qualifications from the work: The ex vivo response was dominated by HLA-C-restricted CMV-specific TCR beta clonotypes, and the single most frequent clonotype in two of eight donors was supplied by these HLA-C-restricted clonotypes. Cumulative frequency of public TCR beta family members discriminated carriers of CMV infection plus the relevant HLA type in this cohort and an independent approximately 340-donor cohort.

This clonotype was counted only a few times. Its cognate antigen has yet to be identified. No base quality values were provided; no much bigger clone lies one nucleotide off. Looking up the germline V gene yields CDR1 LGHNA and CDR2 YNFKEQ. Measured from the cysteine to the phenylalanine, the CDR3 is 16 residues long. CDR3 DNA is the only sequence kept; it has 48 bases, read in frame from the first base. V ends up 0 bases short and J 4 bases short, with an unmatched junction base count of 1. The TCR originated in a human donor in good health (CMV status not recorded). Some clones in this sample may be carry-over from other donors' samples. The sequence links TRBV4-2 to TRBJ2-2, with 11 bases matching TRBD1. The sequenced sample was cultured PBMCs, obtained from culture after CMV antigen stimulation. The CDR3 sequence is CASSQEDRGLTGELFF. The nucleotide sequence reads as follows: TGTGCCAGCAGCCAAGAGGACAGGGGGCTCACCGGGGAGCTGTTTTTT.